The 16 T cell receptor beta chains below come from one sample, sequenced in a study of blood T cells in healthy people across ages. The authors ran a second PCR of 7 to 11 cycles using a sample-barcoded 5' primer and a J-beta primer mix. TCRdb called the 5' RACE reads again in MiXCR, with one record for every CDR3 protein. The data hold approximately 1.5 million distinct CDR3 sequences, with roughly 32% observed a single time. Material: blood. The receptors originated from a woman aged 25 to 39 in good health.

For this clonotype: Just one base apart from a much larger clone, this may be a read error. CDR3 protein: CTSSDGQGDEQYF. CDR3 in DNA: TGTACCAGCAGCGATGGACAGGGTGACGAGCAGTACTTC. The rearrangement links TRBV7-6 to TRBJ2-5, with 8 bases identical to TRBD1. The J call could be wrong; TRBJ2-7 is a better fit for the DNA end. Germline V gene sequence: CDR1 SGHVS, CDR2 FNYEAQ. This CDR3 has 13 amino acids.

The chain recombines TRBV12-3 or TRBV12-4 with TRBJ2-3; 10 bases are a match to TRBD2. With 5 bases clipped from V and 0 bases from J, the junction kept 8 bases outside the gene matches. The CDR3 covers 17 residues. For the CDR3, the DNA is TGTGCCAGCAGTATGACTAGCGGGTGGACTAGCACAGATACGCAGTATTTT. Translated, it gives CASSMTSGWTSTDTQYF.

The chain is built from TRBV6-2 or TRBV6-3 and TRBJ2-1; D perhaps matches TRBD1 (6 bases). From germline, CDR1 is MNHEY and CDR2 SVGEGT. This CDR3 has 20 residues. Trimming pared 6 bases from V and 6 bases from J, leaving 33 bases between. The CDR3, as DNA: TGTGCCAGCAGCTCGACCCTTACTCAACTACAGGGAATTTCTTTCAATGAGCAGTTCTTC. Protein: CASSSTLTQLQGISFNEQFF.

With regard to this clonotype: Relative to the germline gene, one junction end is altered; a read error may explain this. V and J are TRBV12-3 or TRBV12-4 and TRBJ1-2; 7 nucleotides agree with TRBD1. The CDR3 spans 15 residues. The CDR3 is CAGSSGTAPNYGYTF. CDR3 in DNA: TGTGCCGGCAGTTCAGGGACAGCCCCTAACTATGGCTACACCTTC.

V is TRBV18 and J is TRBJ2-3; 15 bases map to TRBD2. This CDR3 is 18 amino acids long. Germline CDR1 reads KGHSH; CDR2 reads LQKENI. Losses at the gene ends were 9 bases for V and 1 base for J; bases not matched to a gene: 11. The CDR3 spells CASSPGLAGGTRTDTQYF. For the CDR3, the DNA is TGTGCCAGTTCCCCGGGACTAGCGGGAGGAACACGCACAGATACGCAGTATTTT.

The chain has TRBV3-1 and TRBJ1-6; D is ambiguous. The germline V gene encodes CDR1 LGHDT and CDR2 YNNKEL (reference sequence). V was trimmed by 4 bases and J by 7 bases, leaving 8 bases between them. There are 13 residues in the CDR3. CDR3 in DNA: TGTGCCAGCAGCCCGTCACGCAATTCACCCCTCCACTTT. Translated: CASSPSRNSPLHF.

V and J are TRBV7-9 and TRBJ1-4, with D hard to call. Trimming pared 4 bases from V and 10 bases from J, leaving 22 bases between. Germline V gene sequence: CDR1 SEHNR, CDR2 FQNEAQ (reference sequence). This CDR3 is built from 16 residues. The CDR3 reads CASSSQSGNLHGKLFF. The CDR3 coding sequence is TGTGCCAGCAGCTCACAATCGGGAAACCTCCATGGAAAACTGTTTTTT.

This clonotype was seen a few times. The gene calls are TRBV4-1 and TRBJ2-3; a weak D match, TRBD2 (5 bases). This CDR3 spans 14 amino acids. Trimming pared 3 bases from V and 2 bases from J, leaving 9 bases between. From germline, CDR1 is MGHRA and CDR2 YSYEKL. CDR3: CASSQRVNTDTQYF. The CDR3 DNA follows: TGCGCCAGCAGCCAGAGGGTTAACACAGATACGCAGTATTTT.

This rearrangement joins TRBV30 to TRBJ2-2, with a possible D match to TRBD2 (6 bases). V was shortened by 5 bases and J by 0 bases, with 10 bases between the two germline ends. This CDR3 contains 14 residues. CDR1 GTSNPN and CDR2 SVGIG come from the germline V gene (reference sequence). The CDR3 loop is CAWRGRPNTGELFF. The DNA of the CDR3 is TGTGCCTGGCGGGGGAGGCCGAACACCGGGGAGCTGTTTTTT.

This clonotype was seen a handful of times. The genes are TRBV7-2 and TRBJ2-7; D may correspond to TRBD1 or TRBD2 (5 bases each). Trimming pared 5 bases from V and 3 bases from J, leaving 26 bases between. Germline lookup yields CDR1 SGHTA and CDR2 FQGNSA. CDR3 size: 18 residues. The CDR3 reads CASSPGQDESQNNYEQYF. The CDR3 coding sequence is TGTGCCAGCAGCCCGGGGCAGGATGAGAGTCAGAATAACTACGAGCAGTACTTC.

Turning to this clonotype: Possible read error: a much larger clone is one base away. V usage is TRBV29-1 and J usage is TRBJ2-3, with 9 nucleotides matching TRBD2. J was trimmed by 2 bases and V by 6 bases; bases with no gene match: 9. The germline V gene has CDR1 SQVTM and CDR2 ANQGSEA. This CDR3 contains 15 residues. CDR3: CSVSSSGNSTDTQYF. In DNA, the CDR3 is TGCAGCGTGAGTTCTAGCGGGAATTCCACAGATACGCAGTATTTT.

In this sample, this clonotype turned up many times. V usage is TRBV5-1 and J usage is TRBJ2-7, with 12 bases fitting TRBD1. The germline V gene encodes CDR1 SGHRS and CDR2 YFSETQ. CDR3 length: 16 residues. Trimming took 4 bases from V and 7 from J; bases not matched to a gene: 12. For the CDR3, the DNA is TGCGCCAGCAGCCTGGGACAGGGGGCATCAACGGGAGAGCAGTACTTC. This codes for CASSLGQGASTGEQYF.

The V call is TRBV6-6, the J call TRBJ1-1; tentatively, D is TRBD1 (5 bases). The germline V gene has CDR1 MNHNY and CDR2 SVGAGI (reference sequence). CDR3 length: 16 amino acids. V dropped 2 bases and J dropped 3 bases, with 16 bases sitting between them. CDR3 protein: CASSYGSTDYHTEAFF. The CDR3 DNA is TGTGCCAGCAGTTACGGATCGACAGATTACCACACTGAAGCTTTCTTT.

Worth noting for this clonotype: At one end, the junction sequence differs from germline, possibly due to a read error. The V call is TRBV20-1, the J call TRBJ2-7; a weak D match, TRBD2 (6 bases). The CDR3 has 15 amino acids. The germline gives CDR1 DFQATT, CDR2 SNEGSKA (reference sequence). The CDR3 DNA follows: TGCAGTGCTAGAGGCGGGGAGCGGCGATACTACGAGCTGTACTTC. As protein: CSARGGERRYYELYF.

This clonotype was recorded at least ten times. The chain uses TRBV9 and TRBJ2-6; weak D call: TRBD2 (6 bases). V lost 5 bases, J lost 4 bases, and 10 bases lay in between. The CDR3 runs 14 residues. Per the germline V gene, CDR1 is SGDLS and CDR2 is YYNGEE. DNA for the CDR3: TGTGCCAGCAGGGACTACTCAGGGGCCAACGTCCTGACTTTC. Amino acids: CASRDYSGANVLTF.

The rearrangement links TRBV10-3 to TRBJ2-1; 8 positions match TRBD2. The CDR3 extends over 16 amino acids. The V segment lost 0 bases and the J segment 9 bases; nucleotides outside the gene matches: 10. CDR1 and CDR2 from the germline V gene are ENHRY and SYGVKD. The CDR3 DNA sequence: TGTGCCATCAGTGAGTCTTCCGGGGGGGCTTCAGGTGAGCAGTTCTTC. This gives the protein CAISESSGGASGEQFF.